Listed below are T cell receptor beta chains from one sample, sequenced in a study of control samples from healthy donors and cancer patients. Method: immunoSEQ multiplex PCR; TCRdb's copy keeps in-frame clones and lacks some. The sample yields tens of thousands of clones, approximately 88% seen once. Sequenced: PBMCs. Receptors were obtained from a woman aged 45 to 65 with lung cancer. Both conserved end residues are trimmed from each CDR3.

v_gene	j_gene	CDR3aa
TRBV7-2	TRBJ1-6	ASSLAGQGGDNSPLH
TRBV5-1	TRBJ1-2	ASSLEAAYGYT
TRBV7-9	TRBJ1-4	ASSQTGYKDNEKLF
TRBV7-2	TRBJ1-2	ASSLYAGTGFGYT
TRBV6-6	TRBJ1-2	ASSPDGYGYT
TRBV30	TRBJ1-5	AWSSAQSRRPYSNQPQH
TRBV9	TRBJ1-3	ASSVVPGAGNTIY
TRBV19	TRBJ2-1	ASSRFSGGAMNEQF
TRBV5-1	TRBJ1-2	ASSLGTGAVNYGYT
TRBV24-1	TRBJ1-2	ATEDLDNYGYT
TRBV19	TRBJ2-3	ASSITPTPDTQY
TRBV6-5	TRBJ1-1	ASSSPQNTEAF
TRBV2	TRBJ1-3	ASRGDSGNTIY
TRBV5-4	TRBJ2-6	ASSLRQTSGANVLT
TRBV11-2	TRBJ1-1	ASSLGVDRAAEAF
TRBV27	TRBJ2-7	ASSSTGTRYEQY